This T cell receptor beta chain was captured by sequencing in a study of cytomegalovirus exposure and HLA in healthy donors. In the study overall: About 85 million unique TCR sequences came from HLA-typed donors in an early release.

Trimming took off 3 bases at V and 0 bases at J, with 9 bases between the two ends. From germline, CDR1 is MNHEY and CDR2 SMNVEV (reference sequence). The CDR3 consists of 15 residues. Amplification used 60 Vbeta primers and 13 Jbeta primers. Here immunoSEQ multiplex PCR was the method, and the copy in TCRdb shows in-frame clones only, minus some. The data hold 150,000 to 200,000 clones, with about 75% observed a single time. Worth noting for this clone: Its antigen remains unidentified.

Study conclusions and caveats: Prior analysis indicated that the majority of TCR beta V segments exhibited productivity approximately 90% or approximately 30% of the time. Certain sequence variants were highly shared and formed a cluster, and this cluster was likely a sequencing artifact. A later analysis found that most CMV-associated TCR beta chains appeared HLA-restricted.

The clonotype was recovered from a female donor in good health and CMV-seronegative. The specimen sequenced was PBMCs. The chain employs TRBV27 and TRBJ1-5; D unclear. The CDR3 sequence: CASSFKQTSNQPQHF. The CDR3 DNA follows: TGTGCCAGCAGTTTTAAACAGACTAGCAATCAGCCCCAGCATTTT.